These 30 T cell receptor beta chains share one sample of origin, sequenced in a study of blood T cell repertoires in COVID-19. Some clones are missing from TCRdb's copy, which holds only in-frame ones; the method was immunoSEQ multiplex PCR. The profile shows fewer than 250,000 clones, roughly 85% of them singletons. Sequenced sample: PBMCs or T cells enriched from blood (not recorded which). These receptors all stem from a woman aged 50 to 60 with acute COVID-19.

V usage is TRBV7-2 and J usage is TRBJ2-7; TRBD1 might be the D (6 bases). The ends were cut back, 5 bases at V and 3 bases at J, with 8 bases in the middle. Per the germline V gene, CDR1 is SGHTA and CDR2 is FQGNSA. CDR3 length: 12 amino acids. The CDR3 nucleotides read TGTGCCAGCAGCCGACAGGACTACGAGCAGTACTTC. Amino acid sequence: CASSRQDYEQYF.

V and J are TRBV18 and TRBJ2-3; D uncertain. CDR1 is KGHSH and CDR2 is LQKENI in the germline V gene. V dropped 5 bases and J dropped 2 bases, with 5 bases sitting between them. The CDR3 has 12 amino acids. CDR3 nucleotides: TGTGCCAGCTCAGCTAACACAGATACGCAGTATTTT. Translation gives CASSANTDTQYF.

The V gene is TRBV5-1, the J gene TRBJ2-1, with D possibly being TRBD2 (6 bases). Trimming shortened V by 4 bases and J by 0 bases, and 11 bases separated the two germline ends. This CDR3 contains 15 residues. The germline CDR1 and CDR2 sequences are SGHRS and YFSETQ. In DNA form, the CDR3 reads TGCGCCAGCAGCGGCGGGACGAGCTCCTACAATGAGCAGTTCTTC. It yields the protein CASSGGTSSYNEQFF. The whole variable domain, filled in from reference TRBV5-1 and TRBJ2-1, reads KAGVTQTPRYLIKTRGQQVTLSCSPISGHRSVSWYQQTPGQGLQFLFEYFSETQRNKGNFPGRFSGRQFSNSRSEMNVSTLELGDSALYLCASSGGTSSYNEQFFGPGTRLTVL.

The chain couples TRBV18 to TRBJ2-1, with TRBD2 identical over 10 bases. The CDR3 runs to 17 residues. After removal of 2 bases from V and 6 bases from J, the junction contained 10 bases not matched to a gene. Germline V gene sequence: CDR1 KGHSH, CDR2 LQKENI. CDR3 sequence reads: CASSPESSGGPFNEQFF. DNA for the CDR3: TGTGCCAGCTCACCAGAGTCTAGCGGGGGACCGTTCAATGAGCAGTTCTTC.

J is TRBJ1-1 and V is TRBV4-1; D might be TRBD1 (6 bases). Deletions cut 2 bases from V and 7 bases from J, with 14 bases between. The germline V gene encodes CDR1 MGHRA and CDR2 YSYEKL. The CDR3 runs to 14 residues. This chain's CDR3 is CASSQFSGVGEAFF. CDR3 DNA sequence: TGCGCCAGCAGCCAATTTTCAGGGGTAGGTGAAGCTTTCTTT.

The J gene is TRBJ2-1, the V gene TRBV5-4, with D tentatively TRBD1 (5 bases). Germline loops: CDR1 SGHNT, CDR2 YYREEE (reference sequence). The V end was cut by 5 bases, the J end by 5 bases, with 14 bases between. The CDR3 length is 14 residues. The CDR3 region is CASRFDSSNNEQFF. In DNA form, the CDR3 reads TGTGCCAGCAGGTTTGACAGTTCTAACAATGAGCAGTTCTTC. Variable domain in full (rest from reference TRBV5-4 and TRBJ2-1): ETGVTQSPTHLIKTRGQQVTLRCSSQSGHNTVSWYQQALGQGPQFIFQYYREEENGRGNFPPRFSGLQFPNYSSELNVNALELDDSALYLCASRFDSSNNEQFFGPGTRLTVL.

The V gene is TRBV28, the J gene TRBJ2-3, with 9 bases aligning to TRBD1. With V trimmed by 5 bases and J by 6 bases, 6 bases remained unmatched. The CDR3 sequence is 14 residues long. Germline CDR1 and CDR2: MDHEN and SYDVKM. For the CDR3, the DNA is TGTGCCAGCAGTCTACAGGGGGCCGGGGATACGCAGTATTTT. Its protein product is CASSLQGAGDTQYF.

Only one count was recorded for this clone. The rearrangement joins TRBV4-3 to TRBJ2-1; 10 positions match TRBD1. CDR1 and CDR2 (germline): LGHNA, YSLEER. The CDR3 has 16 amino acids. The V and J ends lost 2 bases and 8 bases, in that order; junction bases with no gene match: 9. CDR3 DNA sequence: TGCGCCAGCAGCCAAACCGGGACAGGGGTTTTCTATGAGCAGTTCTTC. Encoded protein: CASSQTGTGVFYEQFF.

The CDR3 DNA sequence: TGTGCCAGCACCTTATGGCAGGGTGGCACTGAAGCTTTCTTT. This sequence encodes CASTLWQGGTEAFF. The chain uses TRBV2 and TRBJ1-1, with D possibly matching TRBD1 (5 bases). V was pared by 7 bases and J by 4 bases, with 16 bases between. Per the germline V gene, CDR1 is SNHLY and CDR2 is FYNNEI. The length of the CDR3 is 14 residues.

The rearrangement links TRBV11-2 to TRBJ2-1; the match to TRBD2 covers 11 bases. Germline V lookup: CDR1 SGHAT, CDR2 FQNNGV. After removal of 6 bases from V and 0 bases from J, the junction contained 4 bases not matched to a gene. CDR3 length: 16 residues. As DNA, the CDR3 is TGTGCCAGCAGAGGGACTAGCGGTTCCTCCTACAATGAGCAGTTCTTC. Its translation is CASRGTSGSSYNEQFF.

The rearrangement joins TRBV30 to TRBJ1-3, with D possibly matching TRBD1 (6 bases). Germline values: CDR1 GTSNPN, CDR2 SVGIG (reference sequence). The CDR3 runs to 14 residues. The CDR3 is CAAGDRRSGNTIYF. The CDR3 DNA reads as TGTGCTGCAGGCGACAGGCGCTCTGGAAACACCATATATTTT.

This clone came up once. The DNA of the CDR3 is TGTGCCAGCAGCTTGGGAGCTAGCGGGGTGAACAATGAGCAGTTCTTC. This gives the protein CASSLGASGVNNEQFF. The rearrangement links TRBV5-8 to TRBJ2-1; 9 nucleotides line up with TRBD2. The CDR3 runs to 16 residues. V lost 0 bases to trimming and J lost 5 bases; unmatched junction nucleotides: 6. Germline V lookup: CDR1 SGHTS, CDR2 YDEGEE.

The genes are TRBV30 and TRBJ1-6, with D unresolved. The CDR3 spans 12 residues. The germline V gene encodes CDR1 GTSNPN and CDR2 SVGIG (reference sequence). V lost 3 bases and J 10 bases, leaving 10 bases between the germline ends. CDR3 in DNA: TGTGCCTGGAGCCATAGGAGGTCACCCCTCCACTTT. It is translated as CAWSHRRSPLHF.

The genes are TRBV30 and TRBJ1-5; D gene unclear. The CDR3 extends over 15 amino acids. Germline lookup yields CDR1 GTSNPN and CDR2 SVGIG (reference sequence). V was shortened by 3 bases and J by 2 bases, with 14 bases between the two germline ends. The CDR3 nucleotides read TGTGCCTGGAGCCTTATGGCGGGTGGCAATCAGCCCCAGCATTTT. It encodes CAWSLMAGGNQPQHF. Supplemented by reference TRBV30 and TRBJ1-5, the full variable domain reads SQTIHQWPATLVQPVGSPLSLECTVEGTSNPNLYWYRQAAGRGLQLLFYSVGIGQISSEVPQNLSASRPQDRQFILSSKKLLLSDSGFYLCAWSLMAGGNQPQHFGDGTRLSIL.

This sequence joins TRBV5-1 and TRBJ1-2; D not resolved. V lost 0 bases to trimming and J lost 5 bases, with 8 bases between them. CDR3 size: 13 residues. CDR1 is SGHRS and CDR2 is YFSETQ in the germline V gene. CDR3 nucleotides: TGCGCCAGCAGCTTGGACAGTGTTTATGGCTACACCTTC. Translating gives CASSLDSVYGYTF.

The J gene is TRBJ2-3, the V gene TRBV7-9; TRBD1 aligns across 9 bases. V was clipped by 5 bases and J by 2 bases; unmatched bases: 5. Germline assignment: CDR1 SEHNR and CDR2 FQNEAQ (reference sequence). The CDR3 sequence is 15 residues long. CDR3 sequence: CASSLQQGATDTQYF. In DNA, the CDR3 is TGTGCCAGCAGCCTACAACAGGGGGCCACAGATACGCAGTATTTT.

The J gene is TRBJ1-2, the V gene TRBV9, with D maybe TRBD1 (6 bases). The CDR3 runs 16 residues. Germline V CDR1 and CDR2: SGDLS, YYNGEE. Trimming removed 4 bases from V and 4 bases from J, with 20 bases in between. Here the CDR3 reads CASSPESRQALYGYTF. CDR3 in DNA: TGTGCCAGCAGCCCCGAGTCGAGACAGGCCCTCTATGGCTACACCTTC.

This sequence joins TRBV7-6 and TRBJ1-1, with D unresolved. The germline CDR1 and CDR2 sequences are SGHVS and FNYEAQ. With 3 bases removed from V and 6 bases from J, the gap between germline ends came to 8 bases. The length of the CDR3 is 12 residues. Here the CDR3 reads CASSFPGSEAFF. The CDR3 DNA reads as TGTGCCAGCAGCTTCCCCGGGTCTGAAGCTTTCTTT.

The rearrangement joins TRBV6-2 or TRBV6-3 to TRBJ2-7; TRBD1 matches at 7 bases. This CDR3 is built from 14 residues. CDR1 and CDR2 (germline): MNHEY, SVGEGT. Trimming took 5 bases from V and 2 from J; bases not matched to a gene: 6. The CDR3 DNA is TGTGCCAGCAGTGCCGGGACAGATCCCTACGAGCAGTACTTC. Its protein product is CASSAGTDPYEQYF.

This clone was found a few times. The chain combines TRBV10-1 with TRBJ2-7; 7 nucleotides align to TRBD2. CDR3 length: 15 residues. V trimming: 3 bases; J trimming: 7 bases; junction bases outside the gene matches: 12. Germline V gene sequence: CDR1 WNHNN, CDR2 SYGVQD (reference sequence). Written as DNA, the CDR3 is TGCGCCAGCAGTGATCGGGAGGCTCCATTACGGGAGCAGTACTTC. Translation gives CASSDREAPLREQYF.

This clone was observed once. CDR3 in amino acids: CASGLWTSGMTQYF. The CDR3 bases are TGTGCTAGTGGTTTGTGGACTAGCGGAATGACGCAGTATTTT. This chain uses TRBV12-5 with TRBJ2-3; 10 positions agree with TRBD2. From germline, CDR1 is LGHNT and CDR2 FRNRAP. The CDR3 covers 14 residues. After removal of 2 bases from V and 9 bases from J, the junction contained 5 bases not matched to a gene.

The chain links TRBV30 to TRBJ1-5; no reliable D call. Germline V gene sequence: CDR1 GTSNPN, CDR2 SVGIG (reference sequence). V was cut by 1 base and J by 0 bases, with 13 bases left in between. The CDR3 runs to 16 residues. The CDR3 region has the DNA TGTGCCTGGAGTGCCCGCGGAGTCGATAGCAATCAGCCCCAGCATTTT. As protein: CAWSARGVDSNQPQHF.

The chain uses TRBV25-1 and TRBJ1-1; 7 bases are shared with TRBD1. V lost 11 bases and J lost 0; bases outside the gene matches: 6. The CDR3 is 13 residues long. Germline CDR1 MGHDK, CDR2 SYGVNS. CDR3 sequence: CAATGTVNTEAFF. The DNA of the CDR3 is TGTGCCGCCACCGGGACAGTGAACACTGAAGCTTTCTTT.

This clone was seen once. The V call is TRBV27, the J call TRBJ2-7; TRBD2 matches at 7 bases. The germline gives CDR1 MNHEY, CDR2 SMNVEV (reference sequence). This CDR3 spans 16 amino acids. V shed 0 bases, J shed 9 bases, and the junction held 14 bases outside the gene matches. CDR3: CASSLSVGQDRGGQYF. The CDR3 DNA follows: TGTGCCAGCAGTTTATCGGTCGGACAAGACCGCGGGGGGCAGTACTTC.

About this clone itself: A junction end diverges from the germline sequence, so it may reflect a read error. The chain carries TRBV5-4 and TRBJ1-4, with D unclear. The CDR3 length is 14 residues. Germline values: CDR1 SGHNT, CDR2 YYREEE (reference sequence). The CDR3 bases are TGTGCCAGCAGCGAGCCCAGAACTAAGGAAAAACTGTTTTTT. Encoded protein: CASSEPRTKEKLFF.

The chain recombines TRBV21-1 with TRBJ2-2; the listed D gene, TRBD1, was not tested against the DNA. TRBV21-1 is a listed pseudogene. This CDR3 comprises 16 residues. CDR3 coding DNA: TGTGCCAGCAGCTCAAAGCCGGACACCTACACCGGGGAGCTGTTTTTT. Amino acids: CASSSKPDTYTGELFF.

The chain uses TRBV27 and TRBJ1-2, with 9 bases aligning to TRBD1. Germline V gene sequence: CDR1 MNHEY, CDR2 SMNVEV (reference sequence). The V gene end was trimmed by 2 bases and the J gene end by 6 bases; junction bases not matched to a gene: 1. The CDR3 is 13 residues long. As DNA, the CDR3 is TGTGCCAGCAGTTTAGGGACAGGGAATGGCTACACCTTC. Its translation: CASSLGTGNGYTF.

The chain combines TRBV19 with TRBJ1-2; a possible D gene is TRBD1 (6 bases). Trimming cost V 5 bases and J 4 bases, with 20 bases left between them. Germline V CDR1 and CDR2: LNHDA, SQIVND (reference sequence). This CDR3 comprises 16 residues. As DNA, the CDR3 is TGTGCCAGTAGTCTCACCGGGACCGGGGGGCGCTATGGCTACACCTTC. As protein: CASSLTGTGGRYGYTF.

The rearrangement joins TRBV19 to TRBJ2-5; 7 bases align to TRBD2. Germline assignment: CDR1 LNHDA and CDR2 SQIVND (reference sequence). The length of the CDR3 is 15 residues. V lost 5 bases and J lost 7; bases outside the gene matches: 13. This CDR3 is CASSPGGSAPGTQYF. In DNA, the CDR3 is TGTGCCAGTAGTCCGGGAGGCTCCGCCCCAGGGACCCAGTACTTC.

The chain uses TRBV18 and TRBJ2-2, with 8 bases aligning to TRBD1. The CDR3 contains 16 residues. Germline lookup yields CDR1 KGHSH and CDR2 LQKENI. J was trimmed by 4 bases and V by 2 bases; bases with no gene match: 6. CDR3 bases: TGTGCCAGCTCACCATCCGGACAGGGCCCCACCGGGGAGCTGTTTTTT. Protein product: CASSPSGQGPTGELFF.